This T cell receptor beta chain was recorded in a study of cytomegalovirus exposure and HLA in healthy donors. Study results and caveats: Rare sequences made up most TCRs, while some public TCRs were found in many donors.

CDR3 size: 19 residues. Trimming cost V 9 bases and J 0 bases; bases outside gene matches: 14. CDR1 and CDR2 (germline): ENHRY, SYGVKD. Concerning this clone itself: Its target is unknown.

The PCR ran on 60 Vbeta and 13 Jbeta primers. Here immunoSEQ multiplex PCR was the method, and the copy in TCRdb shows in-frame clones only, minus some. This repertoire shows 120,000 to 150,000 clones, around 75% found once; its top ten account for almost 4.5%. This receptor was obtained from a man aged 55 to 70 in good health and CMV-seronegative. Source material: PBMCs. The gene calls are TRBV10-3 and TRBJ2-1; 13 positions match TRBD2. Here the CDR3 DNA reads TGTGCCATTGGGCTAGGAACTAGCGGGAGGGTTCCCTCCTACAATGAGCAGTTCTTC. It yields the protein CAIGLGTSGRVPSYNEQFF.